Listed here are 7 T cell receptor beta chains from one sample, sequenced in a study of T cell repertoires in cytomegalovirus infection (dated by TCRdb to 2018 to 2020). TCRdb names Illumina HiSeq 1500 as the instrument used. TCRdb itself trimmed the public reads at Q25 with fastp, ran MiXCR and retained productive beta chains. Rows with a matching CDR3 protein are joined into one entry that keeps the most common DNA and genes. A total of 250,000 or so distinct CDR3 sequences appear in this sample, approximately 9% of them only once. Of the sample, roughly 16% is held by the ten largest clones. The sequencing sample was made of PBMCs. These receptors came from a human donor in good health (CMV status not recorded). Some clones in this sample may be carry-over from other donors' samples.

The table lists this clonotype with a few counts. This chain connects TRBV12-3 or TRBV12-4 to TRBJ2-2; D unresolved. The CDR3 runs 12 residues. V gave up 11 bases and J gave up 2 bases, with 9 bases separating them. In DNA form, the CDR3 reads TGTGCCGGAAGCAGAAACACCGGGGAGCTGTTTTTT. The encoded protein is CAGSRNTGELFF.

This clonotype appeared many times. The chain has TRBV7-2 and TRBJ2-5, with D tentatively TRBD2 (5 bases). Trimming took 5 bases from V and 5 from J, leaving 18 bases between them. Germline CDR1 SGHTA, CDR2 FQGNSA. This CDR3 contains 15 residues. CDR3 amino acids: CASSPGGAAVETQYF. In DNA form, the CDR3 reads TGTGCCAGCAGCCCCGGAGGCGCGGCGGTGGAGACCCAGTACTTC.

This clonotype was observed many times. The rearrangement uses TRBV7-8 and TRBJ2-2; 12 bases are shared with TRBD1. Germline V gene sequence: CDR1 SGHVS, CDR2 FQNEAQ. Trimming took 5 bases from V and 6 from J; bases not matched to a gene: 10. CDR3 length: 17 amino acids. CDR3 protein: CASSLSPGTGGPGELFF. The DNA of the CDR3 is TGTGCCAGCAGCCTCAGCCCCGGGACAGGGGGCCCCGGGGAGCTGTTTTTT.

This clonotype was counted ten times or more. The V and J genes are TRBV7-6 and TRBJ2-2; D unclear. CDR1 SGHVS and CDR2 FNYEAQ come from the germline V gene. There are 15 residues in the CDR3. The germline V and J ends were trimmed by 1 base and 3 bases, with 9 bases remaining between them. The CDR3 bases are TGTGCCAGCAGCTTAGGGCTAGGTGACACCGGGGAGCTGTTTTTT. Translating gives CASSLGLGDTGELFF.

The chain links TRBV29-1 to TRBJ2-7, with TRBD1 matching 7 bases. With 4 bases clipped from V and 2 bases from J, the junction kept 8 bases outside the gene matches. The germline V gene has CDR1 SQVTM and CDR2 ANQGSEA. CDR3 length equals 14 residues. CDR3 sequence: CSVVADRTTYEQYF. CDR3 in DNA: TGCAGCGTTGTCGCGGACAGGACAACCTACGAGCAGTACTTC.

This clonotype has a handful of counts. The gene calls are TRBV25-1 and TRBJ1-1; 7 bases are shared with TRBD1. V shed 7 bases, J shed 3 bases, and the junction held 5 bases outside the gene matches. CDR1 and CDR2 (germline): MGHDK, SYGVNS. The CDR3 runs 13 residues. This chain's CDR3 is CASMKGAHTEAFF. Here the CDR3 DNA reads TGTGCCAGCATGAAGGGGGCTCACACTGAAGCTTTCTTT.

The rearrangement links TRBV5-1 to TRBJ2-3, with 9 positions matching TRBD1. Germline CDR1 and CDR2: SGHRS and YFSETQ. The CDR3 runs to 16 residues. The V and J ends lost 3 bases and 5 bases, in that order; junction bases with no gene match: 10. The CDR3 reads CASSYRPGQGEDTQYF. The CDR3 coding sequence is TGCGCCAGCAGCTACAGACCGGGACAGGGAGAAGATACGCAGTATTTT. Based on the CDR3 plus reference TRBV5-1 and TRBJ2-3, the full variable domain is KAGVTQTPRYLIKTRGQQVTLSCSPISGHRSVSWYQQTPGQGLQFLFEYFSETQRNKGNFPGRFSGRQFSNSRSEMNVSTLELGDSALYLCASSYRPGQGEDTQYFGPGTRLTVL.